The entry below describes one T cell receptor (beta chain). No cognate antigen has been identified for it. No clone much larger than this one lies a single base away; base qualities are absent. Peripheral blood CD8+ and CD4+ T cells from healthy donors, Susac syndrome patients and multiple sclerosis patients were profiled by high-throughput TCR beta sequencing. The multiple sclerosis controls were treatment-naive patients whose relapsing-remitting disease, either stable or active, fulfilled the revised McDonald criteria. Bulk CD8+ and CD4+ T cells were purified by magnetic negative isolation, whereas CD8+ TEMRA cells were enriched by FACS. Blood was collected in EDTA tubes and processed within 24 hours, with PBMCs isolated through density gradient centrifugation. PBMCs intended for TCR sequencing were cryopreserved in liquid nitrogen and thawed later in a water bath at 37 degrees C. A purity of at least 90% was achieved for sorted or isolated CD4+, CD8+ and CD8+ TEMRA cells.

The germline V gene encodes CDR1 DFQATT and CDR2 SNEGSKA (reference sequence). Between the V and J ends, shortened by 3 bases and 2 bases respectively, the junction contains 10 bases. Spanning cysteine to phenylalanine, the CDR3 consists of 13 amino acids. Only the CDR3 part of the read is kept: 39 bases, read in frame from the first base. RNA was extracted with the RNeasy kit and roughly 0.45 to 1 ug was reverse transcribed using random hexamers. The immunoSEQ multiplex PCR assay, covering 54 Vbeta and 13 Jbeta segments, was used to amplify TCR beta CDR3 regions. PCR amplification bias was corrected using a synthetic template baseline for primer optimization and computational correction. The source study handled its data this way. Reads were annotated to V, D and J genes per IMGT and analyzed with immunoSEQ Analyzer, keeping only productive sequences. Clonality was computed as one minus Shannon entropy normalized by log2 of the number of productive unique sequences. For each patient and control, public and private clones were evaluated within the 100 most prevalent clones. Clones were defined as Susac-specific when absent from the healthy and MS cohorts, from about 970 published viral clones and from other ImmuneACCESS disease sequences. TCRdb reworked the public reads: Q25 trimming with fastp, MiXCR clone assembly, productive beta chains retained. Identical CDR3 proteins give one entry, which carries the most common genes and DNA. TCRdb's processing, not the study's, gives the V and J calls here. The sample table contains some 200,000 distinct CDR3 sequences; only one count was recorded for 95% of them. The ten largest account for 0.095% of the sample.

This specimen comes from a study of CD8 T cells in Susac syndrome (dated by TCRdb to about 2019). In the study overall: Whether CD8+ T cell activation and differentiation in Susac syndrome was antigen driven was tested using repertoire sequencing.

Overall study outcomes, separate from this receptor: The TCR sequencing and HLA analysis was acknowledged to have included a relatively small number of individuals.

This TCR derives from a human donor with multiple sclerosis. The material sequenced was CD4+ T cells from PBMCs. The sequence links TRBV20-1 to TRBJ1-2; no D gene can be assigned with confidence. CDR3 loop: CSASIMKNYGYTF. The DNA sequence reads TGCAGTGCTAGTATCATGAAGAACTATGGCTACACCTTC.